What follows are 8 T cell receptor beta chains derived from one specimen sequenced in a study of cytomegalovirus exposure and HLA in healthy donors (TCRdb year 2017). Library method: the immunoSEQ multiplex PCR assay. A mixture of 60 forward primers for TCR Vbeta segments and 13 reverse primers for TCR Jbeta segments was used in the multiplex PCR. What TCRdb holds here is the immuneACCESS table cut down to in-frame rearrangements. Part of the clones is not present; checked against another copy, under half of the missing clones reflect an unresolved V gene, and the others are unexplained. The sample's table covers 150,000 to 200,000 clones. Of the sample, approximately 0.72% is held by the ten largest clones. The sample consisted of PBMCs. Source of these receptors: a woman between 18 and 29 years old in good health and CMV-seropositive.

The gene calls are TRBV5-6 and TRBJ2-1; D unclear. The CDR3 contains 14 residues. CDR1 and CDR2 from the germline V gene are SGHDT and YYEEEE. V lost 0 bases, J lost 4 bases, and 8 bases lay in between. The CDR3 region is CASSLGASYNEQFF. The CDR3 coding sequence is TGTGCCAGCAGCTTGGGGGCTTCTTACAATGAGCAGTTCTTC. The full variable domain, with the rest looked up from reference TRBV5-6 and TRBJ2-1, is DAGVTQSPTHLIKTRGQQVTLRCSPKSGHDTVSWYQQALGQGPQFIFQYYEEEERQRGNFPDRFSGHQFPNYSSELNVNALLLGDSALYLCASSLGASYNEQFFGPGTRLTVL.

DNA of the CDR3: TGCGCCAGCAGCTTGGGACTAGCGGCTAGCACAGATACGCAGTATTTT. Protein: CASSLGLAASTDTQYF. V gene TRBV5-1 combines with J gene TRBJ2-3; 9 bases are a match to TRBD2. The V gene end was trimmed by 0 bases and the J gene end by 0 bases; junction bases not matched to a gene: 2. This CDR3 is built from 16 residues. From germline, CDR1 is SGHRS and CDR2 YFSETQ.

Written as DNA, the CDR3 is TGTGCCAGCAGCTTAAGGCGGGAGGTGGGGGGCACAGATACGCAGTATTTT. It yields the protein CASSLRREVGGTDTQYF. The gene calls are TRBV5-4 and TRBJ2-3; 8 bases align to TRBD2. Germline V gene data show CDR1 as SGHNT and CDR2 as YYREEE (reference sequence). The CDR3 sequence is 17 residues long. Trimming removed 2 bases from V and 1 base from J; junction bases left unmatched: 9. Looking up the rest from reference TRBV5-4 and TRBJ2-3 gives the full variable domain: ETGVTQSPTHLIKTRGQQVTLRCSSQSGHNTVSWYQQALGQGPQFIFQYYREEENGRGNFPPRFSGLQFPNYSSELNVNALELDDSALYLCASSLRREVGGTDTQYFGPGTRLTVL.

The chain joins TRBV5-1 to TRBJ2-2; D is undetermined. Germline V CDR1 and CDR2: SGHRS, YFSETQ. V was clipped by 5 bases and J by 2 bases, with 10 bases between them. The CDR3 is 14 residues long. This CDR3 is CASSVVKNTGELFF. Here the CDR3 DNA reads TGCGCCAGCAGTGTAGTGAAAAACACCGGGGAGCTGTTTTTT. Full variable domain (missing parts from reference TRBV5-1 and TRBJ2-2): KAGVTQTPRYLIKTRGQQVTLSCSPISGHRSVSWYQQTPGQGLQFLFEYFSETQRNKGNFPGRFSGRQFSNSRSEMNVSTLELGDSALYLCASSVVKNTGELFFGEGSRLTVL.

The chain joins TRBV7-2 to TRBJ1-1, with a weak D call TRBD1 (6 bases). Germline assignment: CDR1 SGHTA and CDR2 FQGNSA. The CDR3 runs to 15 residues. The V and J ends lost 5 bases and 5 bases respectively, with 18 bases between them. CDR3 sequence reads: CASSLYGGARTEAFF. CDR3 bases: TGTGCCAGCAGCCTATACGGGGGGGCACGGACTGAAGCTTTCTTT.

The chain joins TRBV5-1 to TRBJ2-7; 9 nucleotides match TRBD2. The CDR3 length is 16 residues. V trimming: 4 bases; J trimming: 3 bases; junction bases outside the gene matches: 11. Germline values: CDR1 SGHRS, CDR2 YFSETQ. CDR3 region: CASSGGLRLADYEQYF. CDR3 in DNA: TGCGCCAGCAGCGGGGGGTTACGACTAGCGGACTACGAGCAGTACTTC.

The chain links TRBV11-3 to TRBJ1-4, with D possibly being TRBD1 (6 bases). This CDR3 region has 15 residues. V was clipped by 5 bases and J by 7 bases, with 17 bases between them. The germline V gene encodes CDR1 SGHNT and CDR2 YENEEA. The CDR3 sequence: CASSRTGTTFEKLFF. As DNA, the CDR3 is TGTGCCAGCAGCCGTACTGGGACAACGTTTGAAAAACTGTTTTTT.

This sequence joins TRBV4-3 and TRBJ1-2, with 7 positions matching TRBD1. The V and J ends lost 1 base and 7 bases, in that order; junction bases with no gene match: 6. The CDR3 runs to 14 residues. The germline gives CDR1 LGHNA, CDR2 YSLEER. This CDR3 reads CASSQGTGASGYTF. The CDR3 nucleotides are TGCGCCAGCAGCCAAGGAACAGGGGCAAGTGGCTACACCTTC.